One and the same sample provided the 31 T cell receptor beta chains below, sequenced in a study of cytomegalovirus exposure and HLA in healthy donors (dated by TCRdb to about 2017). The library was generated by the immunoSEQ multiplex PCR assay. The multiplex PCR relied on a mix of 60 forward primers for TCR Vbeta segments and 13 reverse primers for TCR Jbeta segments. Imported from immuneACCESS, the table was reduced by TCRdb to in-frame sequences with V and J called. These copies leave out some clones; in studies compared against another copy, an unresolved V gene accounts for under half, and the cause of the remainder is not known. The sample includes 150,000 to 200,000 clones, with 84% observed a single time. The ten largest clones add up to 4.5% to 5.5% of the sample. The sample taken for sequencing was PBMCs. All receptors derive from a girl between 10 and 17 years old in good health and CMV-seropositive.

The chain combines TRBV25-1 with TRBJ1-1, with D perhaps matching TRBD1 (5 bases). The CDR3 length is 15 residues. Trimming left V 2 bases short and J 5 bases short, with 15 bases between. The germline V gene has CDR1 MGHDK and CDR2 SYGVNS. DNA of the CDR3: TGTGCCAGCAGTGAACCCTCGACAGTGAGGACTGAAGCTTTCTTT. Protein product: CASSEPSTVRTEAFF.

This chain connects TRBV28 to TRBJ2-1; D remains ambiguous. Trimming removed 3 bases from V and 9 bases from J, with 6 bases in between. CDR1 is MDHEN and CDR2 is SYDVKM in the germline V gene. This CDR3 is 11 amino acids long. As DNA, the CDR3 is TGTGCCAGCAGTTTCACGGGTGAGCAGTTCTTC. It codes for CASSFTGEQFF.

The CDR3: CASSGGGLKAHGYTF. CDR3 bases: TGTGCCAGCAGTGGGGGGGGACTGAAGGCCCATGGCTACACCTTC. The chain recombines TRBV25-1 with TRBJ1-2, with D perhaps TRBD1 (5 bases). The V gene lost 4 bases and the J gene lost 6 bases, with 18 bases spanning the gap. The CDR3 length is 15 residues. CDR1 is MGHDK, CDR2 SYGVNS, per germline.

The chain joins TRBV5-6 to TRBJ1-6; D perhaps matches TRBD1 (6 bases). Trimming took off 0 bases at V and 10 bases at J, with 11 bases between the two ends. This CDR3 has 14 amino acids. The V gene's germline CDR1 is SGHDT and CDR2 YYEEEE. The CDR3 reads CASSLGYRESPLHF. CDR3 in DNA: TGTGCCAGCAGCTTGGGGTACAGGGAGTCACCCCTCCACTTT.

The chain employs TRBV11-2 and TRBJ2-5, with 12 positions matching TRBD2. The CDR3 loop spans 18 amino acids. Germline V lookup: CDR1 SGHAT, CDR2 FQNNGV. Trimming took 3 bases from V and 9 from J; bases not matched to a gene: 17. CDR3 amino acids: CASSLTGTSGPRSPPQYF. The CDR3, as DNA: TGTGCCAGCAGCTTGACCGGGACTAGCGGGCCGCGATCTCCTCCCCAGTACTTC.

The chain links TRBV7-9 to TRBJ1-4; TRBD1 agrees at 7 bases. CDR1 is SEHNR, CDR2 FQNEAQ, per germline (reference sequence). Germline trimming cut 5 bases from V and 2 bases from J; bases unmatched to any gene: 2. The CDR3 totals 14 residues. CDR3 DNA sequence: TGTGCCAGCAGCCTCAGGGGGACTAATGAAAAACTGTTTTTT. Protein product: CASSLRGTNEKLFF. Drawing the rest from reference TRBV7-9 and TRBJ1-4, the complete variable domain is DTGVSQNPRHKITKRGQNVTFRCDPISEHNRLYWYRQTLGQGPEFLTYFQNEAQLEKSRLLSDRFSAERPKGSFSTLEIQRTEQGDSAMYLCASSLRGTNEKLFFGSGTQLSVL.

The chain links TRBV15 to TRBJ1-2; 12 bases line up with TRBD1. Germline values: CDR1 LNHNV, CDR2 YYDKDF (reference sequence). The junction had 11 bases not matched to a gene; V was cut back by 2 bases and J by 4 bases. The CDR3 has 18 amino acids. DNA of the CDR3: TGTGCCACCAGCAGAAATCGGGACAGGGGGCGAGGGCTCTATGGCTACACCTTC. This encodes CATSRNRDRGRGLYGYTF.

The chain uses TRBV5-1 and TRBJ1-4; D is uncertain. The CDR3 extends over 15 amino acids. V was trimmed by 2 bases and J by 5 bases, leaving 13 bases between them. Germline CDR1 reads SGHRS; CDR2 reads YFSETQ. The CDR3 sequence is CASSFSNSQNEKLFF. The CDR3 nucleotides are TGCGCCAGCAGCTTTAGTAACAGTCAGAATGAAAAACTGTTTTTT.

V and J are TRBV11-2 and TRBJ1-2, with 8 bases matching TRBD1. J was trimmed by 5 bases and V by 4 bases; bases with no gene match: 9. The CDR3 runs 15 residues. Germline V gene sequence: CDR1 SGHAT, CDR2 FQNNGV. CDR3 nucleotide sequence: TGTGCCAGCAGCTCCGCAATTACAGGGGGTTATGGCTACACCTTC. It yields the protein CASSSAITGGYGYTF.

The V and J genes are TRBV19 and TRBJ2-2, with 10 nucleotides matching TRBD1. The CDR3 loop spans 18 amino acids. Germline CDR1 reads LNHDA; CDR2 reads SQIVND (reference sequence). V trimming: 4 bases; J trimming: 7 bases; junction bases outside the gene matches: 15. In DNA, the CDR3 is TGTGCCAGTAGTAAGGGGTTTAGTGACAGGGGGCTCGGCGGGGAGCTGTTTTTT. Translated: CASSKGFSDRGLGGELFF. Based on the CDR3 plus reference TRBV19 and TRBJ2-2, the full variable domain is DGGITQSPKYLFRKEGQNVTLSCEQNLNHDAMYWYRQDPGQGLRLIYYSQIVNDFQKGDIAEGYSVSREKKESFPLTVTSAQKNPTAFYLCASSKGFSDRGLGGELFFGEGSRLTVL.

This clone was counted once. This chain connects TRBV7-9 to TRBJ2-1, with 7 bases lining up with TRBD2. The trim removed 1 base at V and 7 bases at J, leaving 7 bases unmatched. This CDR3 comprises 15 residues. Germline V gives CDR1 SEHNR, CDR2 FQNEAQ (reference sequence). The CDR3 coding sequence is TGTGCCAGCAGCTTAGAGGCACCCGGGGGGAATGAGCAGTTCTTC. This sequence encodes CASSLEAPGGNEQFF.

The CDR3 loop reads CATRLLEDTEAFF. The CDR3 region has the DNA TGTGCCACTCGTCTTCTCGAGGACACTGAAGCTTTCTTT. The chain uses TRBV2 and TRBJ1-1; no clear D gene. The V end was cut by 10 bases, the J end by 3 bases, with 15 bases between. This CDR3 spans 13 amino acids. The germline gives CDR1 SNHLY, CDR2 FYNNEI.

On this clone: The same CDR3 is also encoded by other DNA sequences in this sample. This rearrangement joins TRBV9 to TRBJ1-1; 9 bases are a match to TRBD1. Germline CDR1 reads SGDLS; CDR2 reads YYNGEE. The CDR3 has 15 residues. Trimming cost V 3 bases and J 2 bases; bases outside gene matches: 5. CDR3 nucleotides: TGTGCCAGCAGCGCAGGACAGGGGCCCAACACTGAAGCTTTCTTT. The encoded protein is CASSAGQGPNTEAFF.

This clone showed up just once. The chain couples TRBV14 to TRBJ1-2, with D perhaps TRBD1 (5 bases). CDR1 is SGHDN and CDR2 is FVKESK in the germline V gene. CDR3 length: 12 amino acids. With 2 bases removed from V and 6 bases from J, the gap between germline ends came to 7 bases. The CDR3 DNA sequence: TGTGCCAGCAGCCAAAGCAGGGATGGCTACACCTTC. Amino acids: CASSQSRDGYTF.

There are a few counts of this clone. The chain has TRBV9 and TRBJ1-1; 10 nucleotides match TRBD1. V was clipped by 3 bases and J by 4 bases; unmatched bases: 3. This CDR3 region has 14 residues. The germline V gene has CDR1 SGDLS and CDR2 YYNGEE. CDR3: CASSGQGASTEAFF. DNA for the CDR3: TGTGCCAGCAGCGGACAGGGGGCGTCCACTGAAGCTTTCTTT.

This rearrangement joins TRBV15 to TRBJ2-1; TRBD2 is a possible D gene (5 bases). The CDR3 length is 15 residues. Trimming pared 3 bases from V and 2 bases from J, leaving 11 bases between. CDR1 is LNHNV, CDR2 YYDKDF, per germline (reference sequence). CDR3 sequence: CATSRRTGPYNEQFF. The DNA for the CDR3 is TGTGCCACCAGCAGGAGGACTGGTCCCTACAATGAGCAGTTCTTC. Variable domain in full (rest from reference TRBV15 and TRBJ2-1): DAMVIQNPRYQVTQFGKPVTLSCSQTLNHNVMYWYQQKSSQAPKLLFHYYDKDFNNEADTPDNFQSRRPNTSFCFLDIRSPGLGDTAMYLCATSRRTGPYNEQFFGPGTRLTVL.

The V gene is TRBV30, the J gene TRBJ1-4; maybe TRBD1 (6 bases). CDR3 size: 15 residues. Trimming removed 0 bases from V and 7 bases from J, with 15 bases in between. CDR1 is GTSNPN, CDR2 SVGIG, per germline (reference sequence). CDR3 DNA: TGTGCCTGGAGTGTAAACCAAGGGGGAATTGAAAAACTGTTTTTT. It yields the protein CAWSVNQGGIEKLFF.

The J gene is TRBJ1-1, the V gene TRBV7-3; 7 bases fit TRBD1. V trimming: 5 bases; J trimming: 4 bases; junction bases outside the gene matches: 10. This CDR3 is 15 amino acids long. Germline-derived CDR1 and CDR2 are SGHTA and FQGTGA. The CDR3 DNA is TGTGCCAGCAGCCGAGACAGGGAGGAGGGCACTGAAGCTTTCTTT. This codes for CASSRDREEGTEAFF.

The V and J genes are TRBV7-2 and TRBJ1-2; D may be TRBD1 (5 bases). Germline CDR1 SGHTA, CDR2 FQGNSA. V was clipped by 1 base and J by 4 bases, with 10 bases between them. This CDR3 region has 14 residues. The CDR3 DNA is TGTGCCAGCAGCTTAGGGGGCTCCTCCTATGGCTACACCTTC. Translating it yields CASSLGGSSYGYTF.

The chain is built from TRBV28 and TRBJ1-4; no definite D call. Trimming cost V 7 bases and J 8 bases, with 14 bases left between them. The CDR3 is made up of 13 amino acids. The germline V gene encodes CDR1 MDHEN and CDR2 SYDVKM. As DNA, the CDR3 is TGTGCCAGCACCCTCGGTAGGAGCGAAAAACTGTTTTTT. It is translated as CASTLGRSEKLFF. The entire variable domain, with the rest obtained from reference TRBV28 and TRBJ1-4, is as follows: DVKVTQSSRYLVKRTGEKVFLECVQDMDHENMFWYRQDPGLGLRLIYFSYDVKMKEKGDIPEGYSVSREKKERFSLILESASTNQTSMYLCASTLGRSEKLFFGSGTQLSVL.

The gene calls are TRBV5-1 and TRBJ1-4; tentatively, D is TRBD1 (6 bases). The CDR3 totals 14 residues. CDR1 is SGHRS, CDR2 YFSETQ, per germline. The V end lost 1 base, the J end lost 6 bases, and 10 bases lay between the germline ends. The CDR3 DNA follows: TGCGCCAGCAGCTTGAGGGGGTTTGATGAAAAACTGTTTTTT. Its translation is CASSLRGFDEKLFF.

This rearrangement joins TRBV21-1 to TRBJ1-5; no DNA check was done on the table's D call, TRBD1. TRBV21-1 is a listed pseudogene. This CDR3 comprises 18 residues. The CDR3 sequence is CASSKAASLNQGGQPQHF. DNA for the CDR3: TGTGCCAGCAGCAAAGCTGCAAGCCTAAACCAGGGGGGTCAGCCCCAGCATTTT.

CDR3 sequence reads: CASSLPGQMNTGELFF. The CDR3, as DNA: TGTGCCAGCAGCTTGCCGGGACAGATGAACACCGGGGAGCTGTTTTTT. The V and J genes are TRBV11-3 and TRBJ2-2; TRBD1 matches 7 bases. CDR3 length equals 16 residues. The germline gives CDR1 SGHNT, CDR2 YENEEA. The trim removed 3 bases at V and 1 base at J, leaving 5 bases unmatched.

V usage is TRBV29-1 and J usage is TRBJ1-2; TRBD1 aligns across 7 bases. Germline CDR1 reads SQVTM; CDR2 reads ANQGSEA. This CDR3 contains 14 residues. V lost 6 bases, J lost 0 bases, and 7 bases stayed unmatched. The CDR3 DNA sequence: TGCAGCGTCGAGGGGGACAGCCCTAACTATGGCTACACCTTC. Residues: CSVEGDSPNYGYTF.

As DNA, the CDR3 is TGTGCCAGCAGCTTAGGGGGGGGGCAAGAGACCCAGTACTTC. It encodes CASSLGGGQETQYF. The V and J genes are TRBV5-5 and TRBJ2-5; tentatively, D is TRBD2 (7 bases). V was shortened by 2 bases and J by 2 bases, with 10 bases between the two germline ends. The CDR3 sequence is 14 residues long. The germline gives CDR1 SGHKS, CDR2 YYEKEE (reference sequence).

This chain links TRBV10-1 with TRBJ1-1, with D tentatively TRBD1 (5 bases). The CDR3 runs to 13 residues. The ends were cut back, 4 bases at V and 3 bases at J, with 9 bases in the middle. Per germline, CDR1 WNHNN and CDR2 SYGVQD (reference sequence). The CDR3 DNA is TGCGCCAGCAGTGTCGGGGGGGACACTGAAGCTTTCTTT. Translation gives CASSVGGDTEAFF.

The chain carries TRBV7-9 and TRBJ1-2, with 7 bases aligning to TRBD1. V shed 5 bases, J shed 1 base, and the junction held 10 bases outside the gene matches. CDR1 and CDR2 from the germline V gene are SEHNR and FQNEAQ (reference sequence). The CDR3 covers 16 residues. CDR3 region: CASSPYLDRLNYGYTF. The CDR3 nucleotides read TGTGCCAGCAGCCCCTATCTGGACAGGCTTAACTATGGCTACACCTTC.

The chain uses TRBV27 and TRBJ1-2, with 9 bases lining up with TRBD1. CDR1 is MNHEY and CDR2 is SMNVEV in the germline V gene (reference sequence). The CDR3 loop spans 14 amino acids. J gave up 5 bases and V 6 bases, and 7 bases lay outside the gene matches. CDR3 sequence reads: CASRKTGTGYGYTF. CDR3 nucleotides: TGTGCCAGCAGAAAGACCGGGACAGGGTATGGCTACACCTTC.

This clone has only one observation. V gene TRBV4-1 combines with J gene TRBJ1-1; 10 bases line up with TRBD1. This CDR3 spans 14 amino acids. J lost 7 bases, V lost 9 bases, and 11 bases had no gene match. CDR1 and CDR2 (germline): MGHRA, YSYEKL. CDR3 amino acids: CASKQGTGVIEAFF. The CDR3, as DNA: TGCGCCAGTAAACAAGGGACAGGGGTAATTGAAGCTTTCTTT.

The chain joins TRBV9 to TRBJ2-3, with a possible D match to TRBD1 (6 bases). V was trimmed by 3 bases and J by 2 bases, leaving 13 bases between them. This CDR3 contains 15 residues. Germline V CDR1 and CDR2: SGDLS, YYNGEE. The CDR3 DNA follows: TGTGCCAGCAGCGCCTTTCACAGGGCCACAGATACGCAGTATTTT. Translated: CASSAFHRATDTQYF. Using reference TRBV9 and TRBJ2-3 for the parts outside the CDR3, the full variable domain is DSGVTQTPKHLITATGQRVTLRCSPRSGDLSVYWYQQSLDQGLQFLIQYYNGEERAKGNILERFSAQQFPDLHSELNLSSLELGDSALYFCASSAFHRATDTQYFGPGTRLTVL.

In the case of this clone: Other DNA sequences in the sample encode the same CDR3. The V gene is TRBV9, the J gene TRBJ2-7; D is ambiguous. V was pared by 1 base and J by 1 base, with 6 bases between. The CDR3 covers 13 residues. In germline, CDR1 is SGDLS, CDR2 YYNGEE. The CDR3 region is CASSVTDSYEQYF. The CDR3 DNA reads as TGTGCCAGCAGCGTAACAGATTCCTACGAGCAGTACTTC.